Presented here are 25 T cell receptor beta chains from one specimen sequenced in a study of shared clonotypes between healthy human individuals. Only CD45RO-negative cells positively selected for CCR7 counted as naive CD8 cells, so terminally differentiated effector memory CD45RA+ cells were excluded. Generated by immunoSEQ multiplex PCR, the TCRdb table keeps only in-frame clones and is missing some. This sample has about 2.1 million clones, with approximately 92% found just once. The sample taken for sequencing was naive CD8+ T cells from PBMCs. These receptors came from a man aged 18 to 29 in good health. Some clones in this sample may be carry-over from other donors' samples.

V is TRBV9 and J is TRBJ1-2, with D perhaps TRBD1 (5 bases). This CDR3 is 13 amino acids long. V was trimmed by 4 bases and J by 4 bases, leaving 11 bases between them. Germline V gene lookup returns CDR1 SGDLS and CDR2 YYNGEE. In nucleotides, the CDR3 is TGTGCCAGCAGCCCTCAGGGACCCTATGGCTACACCTTC. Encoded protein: CASSPQGPYGYTF.

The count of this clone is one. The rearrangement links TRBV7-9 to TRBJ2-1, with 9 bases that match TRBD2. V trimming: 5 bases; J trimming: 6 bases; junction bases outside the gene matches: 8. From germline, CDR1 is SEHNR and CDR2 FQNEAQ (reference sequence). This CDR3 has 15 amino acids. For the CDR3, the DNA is TGTGCCAGCAGCGGCGGGGCGGGAGGGCTCAATGAGCAGTTCTTC. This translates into CASSGGAGGLNEQFF. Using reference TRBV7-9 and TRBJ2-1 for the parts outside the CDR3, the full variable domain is DTGVSQNPRHKITKRGQNVTFRCDPISEHNRLYWYRQTLGQGPEFLTYFQNEAQLEKSRLLSDRFSAERPKGSFSTLEIQRTEQGDSAMYLCASSGGAGGLNEQFFGPGTRLTVL.

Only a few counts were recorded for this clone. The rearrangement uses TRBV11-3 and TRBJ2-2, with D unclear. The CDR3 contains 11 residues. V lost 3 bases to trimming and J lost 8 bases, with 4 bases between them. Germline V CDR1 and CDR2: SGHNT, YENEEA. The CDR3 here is CASSFAGELFF. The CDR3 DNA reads TGTGCCAGCAGCTTTGCGGGGGAGCTGTTTTTT.

Written as DNA, the CDR3 is TGTGCCATCAGTGGCACCTCTACAGGATCCCACGAGCAGTACTTC. It encodes CAISGTSTGSHEQYF. This sequence joins TRBV10-3 and TRBJ2-7; tentatively, D is TRBD1 (5 bases). The CDR3 contains 15 residues. The V end lost 4 bases, the J end lost 5 bases, and 18 bases lay between the germline ends. Looked up from germline, CDR1 is ENHRY and CDR2 is SYGVKD.

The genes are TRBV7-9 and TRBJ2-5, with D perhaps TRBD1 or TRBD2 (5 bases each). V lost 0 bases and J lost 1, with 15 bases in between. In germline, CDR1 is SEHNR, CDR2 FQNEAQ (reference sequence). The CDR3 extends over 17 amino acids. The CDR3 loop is CASSLALAGYRQETQYF. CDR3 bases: TGTGCCAGCAGCTTAGCTCTAGCAGGGTACCGCCAAGAGACCCAGTACTTC.

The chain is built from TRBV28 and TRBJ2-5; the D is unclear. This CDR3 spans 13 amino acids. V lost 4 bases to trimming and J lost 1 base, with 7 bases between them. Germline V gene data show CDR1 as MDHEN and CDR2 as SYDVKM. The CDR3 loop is CASSYNFQETQYF. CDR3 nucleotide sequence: TGTGCCAGCAGTTATAATTTCCAAGAGACCCAGTACTTC.

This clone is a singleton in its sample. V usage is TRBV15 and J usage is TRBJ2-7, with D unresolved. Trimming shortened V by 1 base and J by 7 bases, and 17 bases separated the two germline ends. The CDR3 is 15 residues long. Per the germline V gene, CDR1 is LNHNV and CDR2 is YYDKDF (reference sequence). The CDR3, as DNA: TGTGCCACCAGCAGAGGCGGAGAGAATCTTTTAGAGCAGTACTTC. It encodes CATSRGGENLLEQYF.

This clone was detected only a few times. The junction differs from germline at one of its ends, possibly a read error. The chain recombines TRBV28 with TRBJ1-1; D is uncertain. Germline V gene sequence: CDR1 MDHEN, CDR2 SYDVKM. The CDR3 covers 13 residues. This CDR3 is CASSFRANAEAFF. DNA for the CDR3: TGTGCCAGCAGTTTCCGGGCGAACGCTGAAGCTTTCTTT.

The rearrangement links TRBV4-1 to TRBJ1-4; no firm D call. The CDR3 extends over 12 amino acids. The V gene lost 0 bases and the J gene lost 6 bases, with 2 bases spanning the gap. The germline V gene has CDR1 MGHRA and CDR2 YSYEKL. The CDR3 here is CASSQDDEKLFF. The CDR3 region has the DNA TGCGCCAGCAGCCAAGATGATGAAAAACTGTTTTTT.

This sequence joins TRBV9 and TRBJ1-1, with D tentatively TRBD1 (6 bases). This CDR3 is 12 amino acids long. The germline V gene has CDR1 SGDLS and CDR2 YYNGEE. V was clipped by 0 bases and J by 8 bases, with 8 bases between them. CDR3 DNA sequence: TGTGCCAGCAGCGTAGAGGGGGGAGAAGCTTTCTTT. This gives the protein CASSVEGGEAFF.

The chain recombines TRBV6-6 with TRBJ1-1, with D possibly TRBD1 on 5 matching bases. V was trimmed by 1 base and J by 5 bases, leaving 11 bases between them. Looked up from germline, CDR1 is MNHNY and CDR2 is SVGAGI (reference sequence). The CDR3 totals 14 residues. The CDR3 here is CASSYLQEGTEAFF. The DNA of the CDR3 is TGTGCCAGCAGTTACTTACAGGAGGGGACTGAAGCTTTCTTT.

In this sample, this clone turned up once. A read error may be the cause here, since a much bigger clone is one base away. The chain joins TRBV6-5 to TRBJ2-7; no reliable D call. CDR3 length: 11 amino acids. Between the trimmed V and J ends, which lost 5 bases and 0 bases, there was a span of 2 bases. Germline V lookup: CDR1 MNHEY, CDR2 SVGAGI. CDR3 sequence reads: CASSVSYEQYF. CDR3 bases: TGTGCCAGCAGTGTCTCCTACGAGCAGTACTTC.

CDR3 protein: CASSQETGSPEQYF. DNA of the CDR3: TGTGCCAGCAGCCAGGAGACAGGATCCCCCGAGCAGTACTTC. The chain combines TRBV5-6 with TRBJ2-7; weak D call: TRBD1 (6 bases). The CDR3 extends over 14 amino acids. V was cut by 4 bases and J by 6 bases, with 17 bases left in between. Germline loops: CDR1 SGHDT, CDR2 YYEEEE.

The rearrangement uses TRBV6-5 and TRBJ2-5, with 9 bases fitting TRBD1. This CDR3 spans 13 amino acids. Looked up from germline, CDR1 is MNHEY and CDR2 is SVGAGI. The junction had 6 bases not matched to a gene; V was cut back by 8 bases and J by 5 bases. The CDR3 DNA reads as TGTGCCAGCCGGGGACAGGGTTACGAGACCCAGTACTTC. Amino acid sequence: CASRGQGYETQYF.

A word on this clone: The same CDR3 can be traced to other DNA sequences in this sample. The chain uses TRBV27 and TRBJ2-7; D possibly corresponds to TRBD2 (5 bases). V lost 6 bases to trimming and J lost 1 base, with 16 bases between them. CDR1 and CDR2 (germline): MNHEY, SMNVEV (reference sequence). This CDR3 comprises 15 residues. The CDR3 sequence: CASSPIAGGSYEQYF. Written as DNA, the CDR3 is TGTGCCAGCAGCCCGATTGCGGGTGGGTCCTACGAGCAGTACTTC.

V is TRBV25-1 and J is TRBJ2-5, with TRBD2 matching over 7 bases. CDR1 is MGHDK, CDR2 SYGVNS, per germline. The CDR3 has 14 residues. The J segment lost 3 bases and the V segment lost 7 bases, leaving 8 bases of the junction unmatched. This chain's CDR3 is CASTMSGTKETQYF. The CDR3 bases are TGTGCCAGCACCATGTCCGGGACTAAAGAGACCCAGTACTTC.

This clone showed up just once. The CDR3 coding sequence is TGCGCCAGCAGCCCGGGACAGGGGGCCGGCTACGAGCAGTACTTC. This encodes CASSPGQGAGYEQYF. The chain recombines TRBV5-1 with TRBJ2-7; 12 nucleotides line up with TRBD1. Germline CDR1 reads SGHRS; CDR2 reads YFSETQ. Trimming cost V 4 bases and J 3 bases; bases outside gene matches: 5. The CDR3 has 15 residues.

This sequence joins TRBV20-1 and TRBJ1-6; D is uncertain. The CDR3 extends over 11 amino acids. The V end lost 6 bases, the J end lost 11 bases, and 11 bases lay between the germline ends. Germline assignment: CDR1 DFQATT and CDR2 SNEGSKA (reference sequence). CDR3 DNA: TGCAGTGCGATTCAGGTTCCACCCCTCCACTTT. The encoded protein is CSAIQVPPLHF.

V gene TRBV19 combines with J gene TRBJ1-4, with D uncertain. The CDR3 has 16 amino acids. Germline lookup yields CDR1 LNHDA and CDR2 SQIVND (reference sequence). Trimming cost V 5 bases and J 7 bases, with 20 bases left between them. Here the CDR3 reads CASSPPGPTPGEKLFF. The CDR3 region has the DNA TGTGCCAGTAGTCCGCCTGGACCGACTCCGGGTGAAAAACTGTTTTTT.

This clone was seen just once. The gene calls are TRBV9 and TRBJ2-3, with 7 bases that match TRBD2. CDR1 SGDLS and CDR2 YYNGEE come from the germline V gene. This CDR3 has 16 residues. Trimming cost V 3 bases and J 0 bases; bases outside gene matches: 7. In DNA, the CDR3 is TGTGCCAGCAGCGAAGCTAGCGGATATAGCACAGATACGCAGTATTTT. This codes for CASSEASGYSTDTQYF.

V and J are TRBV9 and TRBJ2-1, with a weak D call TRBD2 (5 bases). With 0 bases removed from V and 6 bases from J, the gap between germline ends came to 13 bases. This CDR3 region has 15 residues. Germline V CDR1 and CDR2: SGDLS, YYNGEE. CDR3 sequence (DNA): TGTGCCAGCAGCGTAGGGCCGGGTGAGGGCAATGAGCAGTTCTTC. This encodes CASSVGPGEGNEQFF.

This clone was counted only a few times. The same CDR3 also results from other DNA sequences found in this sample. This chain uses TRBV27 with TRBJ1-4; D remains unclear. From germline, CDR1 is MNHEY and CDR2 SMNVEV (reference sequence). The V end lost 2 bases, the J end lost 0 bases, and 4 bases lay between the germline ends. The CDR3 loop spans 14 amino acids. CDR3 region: CASSLRATNEKLFF. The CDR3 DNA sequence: TGTGCCAGCAGTTTAAGGGCAACTAATGAAAAACTGTTTTTT.

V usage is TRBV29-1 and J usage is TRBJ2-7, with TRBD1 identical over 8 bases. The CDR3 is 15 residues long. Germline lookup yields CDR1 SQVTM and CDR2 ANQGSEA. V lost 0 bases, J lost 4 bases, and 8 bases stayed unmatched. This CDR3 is CSVEDPQQGVYEQYF. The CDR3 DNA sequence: TGCAGCGTTGAAGATCCCCAACAGGGGGTATACGAGCAGTACTTC.

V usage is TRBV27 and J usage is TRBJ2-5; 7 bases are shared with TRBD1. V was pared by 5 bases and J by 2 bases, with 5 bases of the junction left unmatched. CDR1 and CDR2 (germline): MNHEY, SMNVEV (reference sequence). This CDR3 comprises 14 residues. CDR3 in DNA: TGTGCCAGCAGTATTCGACAGGGACAAGAGACCCAGTACTTC. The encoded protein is CASSIRQGQETQYF.

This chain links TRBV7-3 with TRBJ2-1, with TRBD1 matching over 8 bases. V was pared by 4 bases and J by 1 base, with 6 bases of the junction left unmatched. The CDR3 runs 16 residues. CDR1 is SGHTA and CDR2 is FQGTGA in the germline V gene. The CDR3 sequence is CASSSRTGSSYNEQFF. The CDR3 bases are TGTGCCAGCAGCTCCCGGACAGGGTCGTCCTACAATGAGCAGTTCTTC. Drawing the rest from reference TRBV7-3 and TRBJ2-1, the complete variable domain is GAGVSQTPSNKVTEKGKYVELRCDPISGHTALYWYRQSLGQGPEFLIYFQGTGAADDSGLPNDRFFAVRPEGSVSTLKIQRTERGDSAVYLCASSSRTGSSYNEQFFGPGTRLTVL.